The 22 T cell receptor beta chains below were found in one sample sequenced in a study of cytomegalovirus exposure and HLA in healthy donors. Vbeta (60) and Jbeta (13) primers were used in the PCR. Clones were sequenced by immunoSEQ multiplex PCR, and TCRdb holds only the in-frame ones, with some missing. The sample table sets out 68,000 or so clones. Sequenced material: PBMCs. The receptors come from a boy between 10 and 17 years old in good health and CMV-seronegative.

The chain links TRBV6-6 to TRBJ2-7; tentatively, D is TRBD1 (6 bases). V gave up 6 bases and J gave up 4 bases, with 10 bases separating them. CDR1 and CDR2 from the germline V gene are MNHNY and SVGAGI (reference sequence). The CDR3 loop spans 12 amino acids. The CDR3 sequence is CASRQTGYEQYF. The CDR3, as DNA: TGTGCCAGCAGGCAAACAGGGTACGAGCAGTACTTC.

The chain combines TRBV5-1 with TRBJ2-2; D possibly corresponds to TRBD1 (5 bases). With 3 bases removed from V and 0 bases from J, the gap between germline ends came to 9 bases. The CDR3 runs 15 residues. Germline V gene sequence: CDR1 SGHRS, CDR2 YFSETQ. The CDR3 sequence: CASSSQVTNTGELFF. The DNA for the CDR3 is TGCGCCAGCAGCTCACAGGTCACGAACACCGGGGAGCTGTTTTTT.

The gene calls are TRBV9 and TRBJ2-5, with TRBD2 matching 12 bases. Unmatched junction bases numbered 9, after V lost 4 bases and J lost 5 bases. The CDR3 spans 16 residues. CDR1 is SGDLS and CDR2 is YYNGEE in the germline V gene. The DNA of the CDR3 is TGTGCCAGCAGCTTAAGACTAGCGGGAGCCGGGGAGACCCAGTACTTC. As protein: CASSLRLAGAGETQYF.

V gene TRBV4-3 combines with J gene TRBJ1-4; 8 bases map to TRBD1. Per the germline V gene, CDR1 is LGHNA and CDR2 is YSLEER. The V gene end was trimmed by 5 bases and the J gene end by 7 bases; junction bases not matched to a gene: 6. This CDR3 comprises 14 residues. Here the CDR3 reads CASSDRDRPEKLFF. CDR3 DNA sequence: TGCGCCAGCAGCGACCGGGACAGGCCTGAAAAACTGTTTTTT.

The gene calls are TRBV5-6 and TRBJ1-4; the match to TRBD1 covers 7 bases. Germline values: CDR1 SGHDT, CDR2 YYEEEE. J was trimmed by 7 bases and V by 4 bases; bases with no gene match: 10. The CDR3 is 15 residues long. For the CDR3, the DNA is TGTGCCAGCAGCCCTTTAGGGACAGCCTTTGAAAAACTGTTTTTT. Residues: CASSPLGTAFEKLFF.

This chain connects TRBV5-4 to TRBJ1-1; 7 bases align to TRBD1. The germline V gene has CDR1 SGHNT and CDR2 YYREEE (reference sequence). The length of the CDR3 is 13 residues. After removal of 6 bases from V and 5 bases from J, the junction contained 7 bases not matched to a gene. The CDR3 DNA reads TGTGCCAGCACCTTAGGGGGCCGGACTGAAGCTTTCTTT. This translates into CASTLGGRTEAFF. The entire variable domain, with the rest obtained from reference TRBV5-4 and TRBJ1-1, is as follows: ETGVTQSPTHLIKTRGQQVTLRCSSQSGHNTVSWYQQALGQGPQFIFQYYREEENGRGNFPPRFSGLQFPNYSSELNVNALELDDSALYLCASTLGGRTEAFFGQGTRLTVV.

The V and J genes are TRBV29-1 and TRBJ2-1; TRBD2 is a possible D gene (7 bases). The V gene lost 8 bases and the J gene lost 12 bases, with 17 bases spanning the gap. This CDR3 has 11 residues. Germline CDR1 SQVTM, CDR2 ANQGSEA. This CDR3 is CSNVGGAGQFF. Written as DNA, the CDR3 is TGCAGCAACGTGGGGGGGGCCGGGCAGTTCTTC.

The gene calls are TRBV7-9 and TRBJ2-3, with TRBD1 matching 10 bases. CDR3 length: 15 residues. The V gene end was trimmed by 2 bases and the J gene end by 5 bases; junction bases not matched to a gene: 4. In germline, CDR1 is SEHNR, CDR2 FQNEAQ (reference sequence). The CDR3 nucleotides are TGTGCCAGCAGCTTACGACAGGGGGCCAGAGATACGCAGTATTTT. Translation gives CASSLRQGARDTQYF.

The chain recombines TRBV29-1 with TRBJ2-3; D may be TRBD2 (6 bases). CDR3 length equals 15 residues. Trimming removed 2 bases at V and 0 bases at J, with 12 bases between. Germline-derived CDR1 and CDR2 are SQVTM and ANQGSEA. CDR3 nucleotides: TGCAGCGTTGAAAAGGACGGGACTAGCACAGATACGCAGTATTTT. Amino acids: CSVEKDGTSTDTQYF.

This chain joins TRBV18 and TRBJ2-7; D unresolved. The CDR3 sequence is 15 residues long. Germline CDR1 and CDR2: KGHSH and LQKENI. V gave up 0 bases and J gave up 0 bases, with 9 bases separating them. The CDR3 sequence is CASSPPSESSYEQYF. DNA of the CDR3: TGTGCCAGCTCACCACCGTCGGAGAGCTCCTACGAGCAGTACTTC.

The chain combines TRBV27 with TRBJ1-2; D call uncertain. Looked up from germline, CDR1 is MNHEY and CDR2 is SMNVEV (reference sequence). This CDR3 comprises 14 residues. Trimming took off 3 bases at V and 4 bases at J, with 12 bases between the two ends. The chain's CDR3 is CASSFDGGFYGYTF. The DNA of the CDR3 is TGTGCCAGCAGTTTTGACGGAGGATTCTATGGCTACACCTTC.

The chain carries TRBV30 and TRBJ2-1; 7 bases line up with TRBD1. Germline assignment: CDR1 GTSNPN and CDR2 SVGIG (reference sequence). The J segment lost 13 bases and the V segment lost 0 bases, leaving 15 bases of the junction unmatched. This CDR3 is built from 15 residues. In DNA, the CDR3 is TGTGCCTGGAGTGTGGGACAGTACAAGGTGGTTTTCCAGTTCTTC. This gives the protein CAWSVGQYKVVFQFF. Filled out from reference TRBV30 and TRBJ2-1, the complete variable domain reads SQTIHQWPATLVQPVGSPLSLECTVEGTSNPNLYWYRQAAGRGLQLLFYSVGIGQISSEVPQNLSASRPQDRQFILSSKKLLLSDSGFYLCAWSVGQYKVVFQFFGPGTRLTVL.

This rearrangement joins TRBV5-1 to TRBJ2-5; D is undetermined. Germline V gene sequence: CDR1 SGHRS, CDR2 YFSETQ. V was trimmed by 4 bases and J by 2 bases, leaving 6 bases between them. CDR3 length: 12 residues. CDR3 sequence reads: CASSGQQETQYF. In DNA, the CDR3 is TGCGCCAGCAGCGGCCAACAAGAGACCCAGTACTTC.

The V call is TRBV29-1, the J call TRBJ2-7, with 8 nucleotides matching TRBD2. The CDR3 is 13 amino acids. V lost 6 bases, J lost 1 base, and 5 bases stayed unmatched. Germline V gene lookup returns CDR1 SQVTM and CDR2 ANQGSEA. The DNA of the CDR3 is TGCAGCGTCAAGCGGGAGTCTTCCTACGAGCAGTACTTC. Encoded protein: CSVKRESSYEQYF.

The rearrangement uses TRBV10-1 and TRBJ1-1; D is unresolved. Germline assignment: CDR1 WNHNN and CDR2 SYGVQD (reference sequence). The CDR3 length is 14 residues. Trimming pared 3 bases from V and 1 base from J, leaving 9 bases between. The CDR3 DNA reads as TGCGCCAGCAGTGATCCAGGAAAGAACACTGAAGCTTTCTTT. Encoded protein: CASSDPGKNTEAFF.

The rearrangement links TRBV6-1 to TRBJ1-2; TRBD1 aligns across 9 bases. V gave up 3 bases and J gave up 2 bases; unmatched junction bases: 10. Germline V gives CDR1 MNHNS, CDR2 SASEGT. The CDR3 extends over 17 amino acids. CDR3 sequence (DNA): TGTGCCAGCAGTGATACCCCCTTGGGACAGGGAAACTATGGCTACACCTTC. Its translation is CASSDTPLGQGNYGYTF.

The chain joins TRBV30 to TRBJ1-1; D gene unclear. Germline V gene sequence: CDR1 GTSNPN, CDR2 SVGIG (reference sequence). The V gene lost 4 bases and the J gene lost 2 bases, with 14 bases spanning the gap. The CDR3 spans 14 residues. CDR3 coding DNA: TGTGCCTGGACCCCCGTGCCGGGAAACACTGAAGCTTTCTTT. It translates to CAWTPVPGNTEAFF.

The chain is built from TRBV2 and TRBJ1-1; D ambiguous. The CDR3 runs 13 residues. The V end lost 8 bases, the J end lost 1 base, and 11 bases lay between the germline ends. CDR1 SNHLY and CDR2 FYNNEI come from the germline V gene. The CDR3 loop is CASSYSPNTEAFF. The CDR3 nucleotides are TGTGCCAGCTCCTATAGCCCGAACACTGAAGCTTTCTTT.

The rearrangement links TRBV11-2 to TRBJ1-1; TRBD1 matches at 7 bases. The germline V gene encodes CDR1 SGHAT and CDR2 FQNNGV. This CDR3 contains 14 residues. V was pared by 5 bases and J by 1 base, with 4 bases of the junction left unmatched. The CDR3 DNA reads TGTGCCAGCAGCCCACAGGGGCGGAACACTGAAGCTTTCTTT. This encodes CASSPQGRNTEAFF. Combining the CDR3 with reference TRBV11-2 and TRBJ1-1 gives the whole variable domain EAGVAQSPRYKIIEKRQSVAFWCNPISGHATLYWYQQILGQGPKLLIQFQNNGVVDDSQLPKDRFSAERLKGVDSTLKIQPAKLEDSAVYLCASSPQGRNTEAFFGQGTRLTVV.

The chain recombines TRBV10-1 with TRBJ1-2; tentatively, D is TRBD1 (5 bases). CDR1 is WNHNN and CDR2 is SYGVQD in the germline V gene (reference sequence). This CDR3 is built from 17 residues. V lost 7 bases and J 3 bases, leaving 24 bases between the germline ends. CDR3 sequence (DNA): TGCGCCAGCATTGACTACCAGACACAGGAGTGCCACTATGGCTACACCTTC. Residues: CASIDYQTQECHYGYTF.

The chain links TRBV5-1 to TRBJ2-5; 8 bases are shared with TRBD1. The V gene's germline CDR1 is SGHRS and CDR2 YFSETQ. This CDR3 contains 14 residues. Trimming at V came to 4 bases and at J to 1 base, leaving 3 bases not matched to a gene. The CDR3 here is CASSTGQAQETQYF. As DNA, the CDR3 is TGCGCCAGCAGCACGGGACAGGCCCAAGAGACCCAGTACTTC.

The CDR3 spells CASSLTGPDTQYF. In DNA, the CDR3 is TGTGCCAGCAGCCTAACAGGGCCAGATACGCAGTATTTT. V gene TRBV7-9 combines with J gene TRBJ2-3; D may be TRBD1 (6 bases). Germline values: CDR1 SEHNR, CDR2 FQNEAQ (reference sequence). The CDR3 has 13 amino acids. V was clipped by 5 bases and J by 4 bases, with 10 bases between them.